The 20 T cell receptor beta chains presented below share a single source sample, sequenced in a study of T cells in Graves' hyperthyroidism and ophthalmopathy. Amplification targeted TCR beta CDR3 regions from RNA transcripts. RT-PCR in the first round (using the HTBI primer set) targeted the TCR CDR3. Each CDR3 protein is one row after TCRdb ran MiXCR on the multiplex PCR reads. The data show about 460,000 distinct CDR3 sequences, with around a fifth seen just once and under 55% held by the top ten. Sequenced sample: blood. The receptor source for this set is a woman aged 70-85 years with Graves' ophthalmopathy.

This clonotype was counted between two and nine times. The genes are TRBV9 and TRBJ2-3; 8 bases map to TRBD2. The V segment lost 3 bases and the J segment 0 bases; nucleotides outside the gene matches: 0. Germline lookup yields CDR1 SGDLS and CDR2 YYNGEE. This CDR3 is built from 14 residues. CDR3 sequence (DNA): TGTGCCAGCAGCGCTAGCGGGAGCACAGATACGCAGTATTTT. It translates to CASSASGSTDTQYF.

This clonotype was detected a few times. The V gene is TRBV6-1, the J gene TRBJ1-1; no firm D call. CDR1 is MNHNS, CDR2 SASEGT, per germline. V was pared by 7 bases and J by 10 bases, with 16 bases between. The CDR3 totals 12 residues. CDR3 nucleotide sequence: TGTGCCAGCAATAATCAAGTTGGAGGAGCTTTCTTT. Translation: CASNNQVGGAFF.

In this sample, this clonotype turned up many times. V and J are TRBV7-2 and TRBJ1-1, with 9 bases that match TRBD1. The germline V gene has CDR1 SGHTA and CDR2 FQGNSA. The V gene end was trimmed by 5 bases and the J gene end by 0 bases; junction bases not matched to a gene: 4. The CDR3 runs 15 residues. The CDR3 nucleotides read TGTGCCAGCAGCCCGGGGACAGGGCTGAACACTGAAGCTTTCTTT. This gives the protein CASSPGTGLNTEAFF.

The chain combines TRBV6-1 with TRBJ2-5; D not certain. The ends were cut back, 6 bases at V and 2 bases at J, with 13 bases in the middle. Germline V CDR1 and CDR2: MNHNS, SASEGT. This CDR3 contains 14 residues. The CDR3 loop is CASSPSWAQETQYF. The CDR3 DNA sequence: TGTGCCAGCAGCCCGAGCTGGGCGCAAGAGACCCAGTACTTC.

This clonotype was observed many times. The chain has TRBV3-1 and TRBJ2-7, with 9 nucleotides matching TRBD1. Trimming removed 4 bases from V and 3 bases from J; junction bases left unmatched: 4. Germline CDR1 and CDR2: LGHDT and YNNKEL (reference sequence). This CDR3 has 14 residues. CDR3 region: CASSLRTGVYEQYF. The CDR3 DNA reads as TGTGCCAGCAGCCTACGGACAGGGGTCTACGAGCAGTACTTC.

This CDR3 is CASSGQHSNTGELFF. The CDR3 coding sequence is TGTGCCAGTAGTGGGCAGCACTCGAACACCGGGGAGCTGTTTTTT. The V gene is TRBV19, the J gene TRBJ2-2, with D hard to call. V was cut by 5 bases and J by 0 bases, with 10 bases left in between. Germline assignment: CDR1 LNHDA and CDR2 SQIVND (reference sequence). The CDR3 totals 15 residues.

CDR3 sequence: CASSQPRTGPTGELFF. The CDR3 nucleotides are TGCGCCAGCAGCCAACCCCGGACAGGGCCCACCGGGGAGCTGTTTTTT. V is TRBV4-1 and J is TRBJ2-2, with 8 bases that match TRBD1. CDR1 is MGHRA, CDR2 YSYEKL, per germline. This CDR3 is built from 16 residues. The junction had 6 bases not matched to a gene; V was cut back by 2 bases and J by 4 bases.

The rearrangement uses TRBV18 and TRBJ1-3, with D uncertain. Germline V gene sequence: CDR1 KGHSH, CDR2 LQKENI. The V end was cut by 2 bases, the J end by 8 bases, with 10 bases between. The CDR3 totals 13 residues. CDR3 in amino acids: CASSPAGRDTIYF. In DNA, the CDR3 is TGTGCCAGCTCACCAGCCGGGCGGGACACCATATATTTT.

This chain uses TRBV4-2 with TRBJ1-5; possibly TRBD1 for D (6 bases). This CDR3 region has 13 residues. Germline loops: CDR1 LGHNA, CDR2 YNFKEQ. V lost 0 bases and J lost 9, with 9 bases in between. The CDR3 DNA sequence: TGTGCCAGCAGCCAAGAAAAGGGGGGGCCCCAGCATTTT. Protein: CASSQEKGGPQHF.

The chain joins TRBV3-1 to TRBJ1-1; D possibly corresponds to TRBD1 (5 bases). The V gene's germline CDR1 is LGHDT and CDR2 YNNKEL (reference sequence). This CDR3 has 13 amino acids. V lost 0 bases and J 11 bases, leaving 13 bases between the germline ends. The CDR3 DNA is TGTGCCAGCAGCCAAGATACGGGGACTGGGGCTTTCTTT. Translating gives CASSQDTGTGAFF. The variable domain in full, with the rest retrieved from reference TRBV3-1 and TRBJ1-1, is DTAVSQTPKYLVTQMGNDKSIKCEQNLGHDTMYWYKQDSKKFLKIMFSYNNKELIINETVPNRFSPKSPDKAHLNLHINSLELGDSAVYFCASSQDTGTGAFFGQGTRLTVV.

This clonotype was detected many times. The chain couples TRBV7-3 to TRBJ2-1; D call uncertain. Trimming took 0 bases from V and 3 from J, leaving 9 bases between them. The CDR3 spans 15 residues. Germline CDR1 and CDR2: SGHTA and FQGTGA. CDR3 in amino acids: CASSLTSAIYNEQFF. The CDR3 DNA sequence: TGTGCCAGCAGCTTAACATCGGCAATCTACAATGAGCAGTTCTTC.

The chain links TRBV6-5 to TRBJ1-2; D is possibly TRBD1 (5 bases). The CDR3 runs to 15 residues. Trimming removed 2 bases at V and 6 bases at J, with 16 bases between. Germline V gives CDR1 MNHEY, CDR2 SVGAGI. The CDR3 protein is CASSYRGEGADGYTF. The CDR3 nucleotides read TGTGCCAGCAGTTACCGGGGAGAAGGGGCAGATGGCTACACCTTC.

This clonotype appeared a few times. This sequence joins TRBV18 and TRBJ1-1; tentative D call: TRBD1 (5 bases). The CDR3 runs 12 residues. Germline V gene lookup returns CDR1 KGHSH and CDR2 LQKENI. The V and J ends lost 3 bases and 6 bases respectively, with 8 bases between them. This chain's CDR3 is CASSPVGAEAFF. CDR3 in DNA: TGTGCCAGCTCACCGGTAGGGGCTGAAGCTTTCTTT. The full variable domain, rest sourced from reference TRBV18 and TRBJ1-1, is NAGVMQNPRHLVRRRGQEARLRCSPMKGHSHVYWYRQLPEEGLKFMVYLQKENIIDESGMPKERFSAEFPKEGPSILRIQQVVRGDSAAYFCASSPVGAEAFFGQGTRLTVV.

The chain combines TRBV19 with TRBJ1-5; D remains ambiguous. This CDR3 contains 12 residues. CDR1 LNHDA and CDR2 SQIVND come from the germline V gene (reference sequence). The ends were cut back, 2 bases at V and 9 bases at J, with 8 bases in the middle. The CDR3 DNA sequence: TGTGCCAGTAGTATATCCCCACTGCCCCAGCATTTT. It codes for CASSISPLPQHF.

The chain joins TRBV6-1 to TRBJ1-6; TRBD1 might be the D (5 bases). The CDR3 contains 16 residues. From germline, CDR1 is MNHNS and CDR2 SASEGT. Trimming pared 0 bases from V and 8 bases from J, leaving 14 bases between. The CDR3 sequence: CASSEAGGGFYSPLHF. The CDR3 bases are TGTGCCAGCAGTGAAGCGGGGGGAGGGTTTTATTCACCCCTCCACTTT.

This clonotype was detected only a few times. The chain employs TRBV28 and TRBJ2-2, with 7 bases lining up with TRBD1. V lost 7 bases, J lost 4 bases, and 9 bases stayed unmatched. The length of the CDR3 is 15 residues. Germline V gene lookup returns CDR1 MDHEN and CDR2 SYDVKM. DNA for the CDR3: TGTGCCAGCACTATAAACAGGGGTCTCACCGGGGAGCTGTTTTTT. Translating it yields CASTINRGLTGELFF.

This clonotype was observed a few times. The chain has TRBV28 and TRBJ2-7; D unclear. CDR1 and CDR2 from the germline V gene are MDHEN and SYDVKM. The CDR3 runs 13 residues. Trimming stripped 0 bases from V and 2 bases from J, with 5 bases between. Here the CDR3 DNA reads TGTGCCAGCAGTTTATGGACCCCCTACGAGCAGTACTTC. Translating gives CASSLWTPYEQYF.

The chain is built from TRBV20-1 and TRBJ1-1, with a weak D call TRBD1 (6 bases). This CDR3 has 14 residues. The V gene lost 0 bases and the J gene lost 9 bases, with 17 bases spanning the gap. Germline CDR1 is DFQATT and CDR2 is SNEGSKA (reference sequence). The CDR3 protein is CSARDPDSGKKAFF. The CDR3 nucleotides are TGCAGTGCTAGAGATCCGGACAGTGGAAAAAAAGCTTTCTTT.

The rearrangement uses TRBV24-1 and TRBJ2-7; TRBD1 matches 7 bases. The CDR3 runs 13 residues. In germline, CDR1 is KGHDR, CDR2 SFDVKD. The J segment lost 5 bases and the V segment lost 9 bases, leaving 9 bases of the junction unmatched. The DNA for the CDR3 is TGTGCCACCTTGGGGGTCAGGGGGAACGAGCAGTACTTC. Amino acids: CATLGVRGNEQYF.

This clonotype was seen at least ten times. This chain connects TRBV12-3 or TRBV12-4 to TRBJ2-1; D is tentatively TRBD1 or TRBD2 (6 bases each). CDR3 size: 12 residues. Trimming shortened V by 6 bases and J by 10 bases, and 13 bases separated the two germline ends. The chain's CDR3 is CASRTGDIEQFF. The CDR3 region has the DNA TGTGCCAGCAGGACGGGGGACATAGAGCAGTTCTTC.